The rows below give T cell receptor beta chains drawn from one sample of a study of cytomegalovirus exposure and HLA in healthy donors. Assay: immunoSEQ multiplex PCR; the TCRdb copy retains only in-frame clones and omits some. The profile shows 110,000 to 150,000 clones, roughly four fifths of them singletons. The sample comprised PBMCs. Source of these receptors: a man younger than 35 in good health and CMV-seropositive. CDR3s leave out the opening cysteine and the closing phenylalanine or tryptophan. Fields, in order: J gene, clone size, V gene, CDR3 protein. Only part of the rows carry a size: once, few, many, or a class if the clone is expanded.

TRBJ2-7,-,TRBV27,ASSTTGAYEQY
TRBJ1-3,-,TRBV7-2,ASSLKFMGRNSGNTIY
TRBJ1-1,-,TRBV28,ASSLDGTSGTEAF
TRBJ1-2,-,TRBV28,ASNPVRGLGYGYT
TRBJ1-3,few,TRBV30,AWRDYGSGNTIY
TRBJ1-5,-,TRBV21-1,ASSRTPPGPQH
TRBJ2-7,-,TRBV6-5,ASSDRLTYHEQY
TRBJ2-1,-,TRBV6-6,ASRLDRVGEQF
TRBJ2-7,-,TRBV4-2,ASSQENRIYYEQY
TRBJ2-1,-,TRBV18,ASAPGQGAGNEQF
TRBJ2-7,-,TRBV6-1,ASSRTSGKAYEQY
TRBJ2-5,few,TRBV4-1,ASSQGSAGEETQY
TRBJ2-7,-,TRBV7-3,ASSLGGDYEQY
TRBJ2-2,-,TRBV19,ASSTLGGLNTGELF
TRBJ2-7,-,TRBV5-1,ASSLEQGYEQY
TRBJ2-2,-,TRBV11-3,ASSLGRDTGELF
TRBJ1-4,-,TRBV13,ASSLERAGANHHEKLF
TRBJ2-6,-,TRBV11-2,ASSSDRGNVLT
TRBJ2-3,-,TRBV25-1,ASSERSGVTDTQY
TRBJ1-2,-,TRBV5-8,ASSLYERLSYT
TRBJ1-1,-,TRBV25-1,ASSELNTEAF
TRBJ2-3,-,TRBV18,ASSPGLRTDTQY
TRBJ1-5,-,TRBV6-6,ASSLGQGDINQPQH
TRBJ2-3,-,TRBV5-1,ASSLTDLGTDTQY
TRBJ2-1,-,TRBV29-1,SVDGQIYNEQF
TRBJ2-5,few,TRBV28,ASRASGTGRSETQY
TRBJ2-5,-,TRBV5-1,ASSLRDKIETQY
TRBJ2-3,-,TRBV14,ASSQGPYTPTDTQY
TRBJ1-5,few,TRBV6-1,ASSVGTGGRQPQH
TRBJ1-1,few,TRBV2,ASSVGQGETQRAF
TRBJ1-3,-,TRBV9,ASSVEQAPSGNTIY
TRBJ2-1,-,TRBV25-1,ASSEYDGGDKQF
TRBJ2-7,-,TRBV2,ASSRGTSGSYEQY
TRBJ2-3,-,TRBV11-3,ASSMGSLTDTQY
TRBJ1-2,-,TRBV6-4,ASRQGTGGYT
TRBJ2-5,-,TRBV5-1,ASSLTQPLQETQY
TRBJ1-1,-,TRBV7-6,ASSLAAGRSTEAF
TRBJ1-5,-,TRBV7-8,ASSFNAGGNQPQH
TRBJ1-5,once,TRBV2,ASSETVNSNQPQH
TRBJ2-5,-,TRBV6-6,ASSLEAGKGKETQY
TRBJ1-4,-,TRBV18,ASSGALNEKLF
TRBJ2-3,-,TRBV7-9,ASSLGTSYTDTQY
TRBJ1-2,-,TRBV10-1,ASSAGQGYGYT
TRBJ1-1,-,TRBV7-3,ASSLGQVMNTEAF
TRBJ2-7,-,TRBV5-1,ASSLVPGSYEQY
TRBJ2-7,-,TRBV7-8,ASSFSIGSSYEQY
TRBJ2-3,once,TRBV9,ASSPLAGGAADTQY
TRBJ2-7,-,TRBV4-1,ASSQVPRTGSAYEQY
TRBJ2-2,once,TRBV7-6,ASSLGQGRSGELF
TRBJ2-7,-,TRBV5-4,ASSLTSVVASYEQY
TRBJ2-6,-,TRBV5-1,ASSWSGLAGGHSGANVLT